This TCR beta chain appears in the sequencing data of a study of immune evolution from preneoplasia to lung adenocarcinoma. The study, taken as a whole, reports: From normal lung to invasive adenocarcinoma, top clone frequencies appeared to decrease. Later-stage lesions seemingly showed higher T cell density and diversity than normal lung.

Histologic diagnosis was independently verified by two lung pathologists. A word on this clone: What it recognizes is unknown.

Repertoires were generated with immunoSEQ multiplex PCR, while TCRdb's copy carries only in-frame clones and drops some. The sample gives under 2,500 clones, 70% to 85% of which show up once; about 9.3% is in the top ten. The CDR3 is 15 residues long. The ends were cut back, 6 bases at V and 0 bases at J, with 11 bases in the middle. Germline CDR1 is ENHRY and CDR2 is SYGVKD. The gene calls are TRBV10-3 and TRBJ1-4; D gene unclear. This sequence originates from a person aged 70 to 85 with lung adenocarcinoma. Input material: FFPE lung adenocarcinoma in situ tissue. The CDR3 sequence: CAISQERSTNEKLFF. In DNA form, the CDR3 reads TGTGCCATCAGCCAGGAGCGATCAACTAATGAAAAACTGTTTTTT.